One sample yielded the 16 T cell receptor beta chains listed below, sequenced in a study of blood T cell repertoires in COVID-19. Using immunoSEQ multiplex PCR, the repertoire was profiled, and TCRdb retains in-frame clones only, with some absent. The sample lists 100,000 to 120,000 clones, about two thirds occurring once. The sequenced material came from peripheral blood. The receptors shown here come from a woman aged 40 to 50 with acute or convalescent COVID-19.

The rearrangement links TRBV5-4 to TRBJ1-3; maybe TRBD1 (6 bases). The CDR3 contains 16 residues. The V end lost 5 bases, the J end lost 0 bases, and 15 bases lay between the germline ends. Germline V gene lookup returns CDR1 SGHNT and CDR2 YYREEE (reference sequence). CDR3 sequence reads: CASSAQGSYSGNTIYF. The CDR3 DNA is TGTGCCAGCAGTGCACAGGGTTCTTACTCTGGAAACACCATATATTTT.

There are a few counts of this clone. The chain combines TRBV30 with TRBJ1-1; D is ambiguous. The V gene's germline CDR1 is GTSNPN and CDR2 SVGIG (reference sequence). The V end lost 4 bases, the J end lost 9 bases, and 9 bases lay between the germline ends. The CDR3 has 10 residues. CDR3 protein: CAWIEHQAFF. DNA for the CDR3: TGTGCCTGGATAGAGCATCAAGCTTTCTTT.

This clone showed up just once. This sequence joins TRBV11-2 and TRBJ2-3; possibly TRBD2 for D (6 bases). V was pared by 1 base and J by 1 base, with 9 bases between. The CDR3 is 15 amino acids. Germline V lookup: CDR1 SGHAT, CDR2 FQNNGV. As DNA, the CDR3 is TGTGCCAGCAGCTTAGGGGACTTTGGCACAGATACGCAGTATTTT. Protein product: CASSLGDFGTDTQYF.

CDR3 region: CSASKGRLERVVMGEQFF. For the CDR3, the DNA is TGCAGTGCTAGTAAAGGGAGGTTGGAGCGGGTCGTTATGGGTGAGCAGTTCTTC. The rearrangement joins TRBV20-1 to TRBJ2-1, with D possibly matching TRBD2 (6 bases). CDR1 and CDR2 (germline): DFQATT, SNEGSKA (reference sequence). V lost 3 bases and J lost 9, with 30 bases in between. This CDR3 has 18 residues.

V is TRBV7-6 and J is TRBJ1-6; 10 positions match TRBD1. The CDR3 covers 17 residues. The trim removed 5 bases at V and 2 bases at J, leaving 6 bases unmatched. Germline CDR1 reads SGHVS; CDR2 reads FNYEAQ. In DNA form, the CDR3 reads TGTGCCAGCAGCCCAGGACAGGGGGGTACCTATAATTCACCCCTCCACTTT. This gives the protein CASSPGQGGTYNSPLHF.

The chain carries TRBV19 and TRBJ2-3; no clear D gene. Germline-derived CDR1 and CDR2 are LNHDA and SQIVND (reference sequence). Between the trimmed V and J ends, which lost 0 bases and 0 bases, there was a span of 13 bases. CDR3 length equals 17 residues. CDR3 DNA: TGTGCCAGTAGTATAGAGTATGCGGCGTCGAGCACAGATACGCAGTATTTT. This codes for CASSIEYAASSTDTQYF.

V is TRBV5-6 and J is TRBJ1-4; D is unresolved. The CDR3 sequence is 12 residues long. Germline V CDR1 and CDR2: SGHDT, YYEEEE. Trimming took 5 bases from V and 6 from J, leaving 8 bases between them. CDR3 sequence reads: CASSLPDEKLFF. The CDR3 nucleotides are TGTGCCAGCAGTCTTCCTGATGAAAAACTGTTTTTT.

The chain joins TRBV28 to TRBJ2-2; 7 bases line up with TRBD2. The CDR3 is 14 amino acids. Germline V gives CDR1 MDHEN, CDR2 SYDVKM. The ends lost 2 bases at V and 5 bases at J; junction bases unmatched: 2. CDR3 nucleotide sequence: TGTGCCAGCAGTTTAGGGGGGGTGACCGGGGAGCTGTTTTTT. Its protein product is CASSLGGVTGELFF.

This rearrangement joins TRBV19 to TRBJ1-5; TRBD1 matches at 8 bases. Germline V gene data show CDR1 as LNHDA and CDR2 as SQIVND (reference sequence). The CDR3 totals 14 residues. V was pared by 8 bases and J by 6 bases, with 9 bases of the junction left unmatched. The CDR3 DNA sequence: TGTGCCAGTGACAGGGGCGAGTACGGTCAGCCCCAGCATTTT. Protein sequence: CASDRGEYGQPQHF.

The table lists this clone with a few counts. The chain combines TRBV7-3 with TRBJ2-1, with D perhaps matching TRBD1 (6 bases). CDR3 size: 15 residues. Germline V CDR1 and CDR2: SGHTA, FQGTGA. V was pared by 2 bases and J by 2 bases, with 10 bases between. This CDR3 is CASSLGTTTYNEQFF. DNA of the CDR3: TGTGCCAGCAGCTTAGGGACAACGACCTACAATGAGCAGTTCTTC.

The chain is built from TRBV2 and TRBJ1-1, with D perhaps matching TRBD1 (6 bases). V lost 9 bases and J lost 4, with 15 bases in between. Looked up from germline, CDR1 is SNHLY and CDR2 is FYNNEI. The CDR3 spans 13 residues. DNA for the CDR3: TGTGCCAGGAGACAGGATGTGGGCACTGAAGCTTTCTTT. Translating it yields CARRQDVGTEAFF.

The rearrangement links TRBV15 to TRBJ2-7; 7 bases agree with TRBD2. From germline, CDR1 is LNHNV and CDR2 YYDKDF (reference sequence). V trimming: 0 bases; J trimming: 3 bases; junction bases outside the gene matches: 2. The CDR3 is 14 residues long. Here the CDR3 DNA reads TGTGCCACCAGCAGAGAGGGGGGGGACTACGAGCAGTACTTC. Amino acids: CATSREGGDYEQYF. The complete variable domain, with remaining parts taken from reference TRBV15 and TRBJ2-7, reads DAMVIQNPRYQVTQFGKPVTLSCSQTLNHNVMYWYQQKSSQAPKLLFHYYDKDFNNEADTPDNFQSRRPNTSFCFLDIRSPGLGDTAMYLCATSREGGDYEQYFGPGTRLTVT.

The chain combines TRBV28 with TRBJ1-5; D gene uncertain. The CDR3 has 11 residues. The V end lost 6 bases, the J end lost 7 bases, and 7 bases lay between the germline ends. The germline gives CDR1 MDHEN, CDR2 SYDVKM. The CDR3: CASSHTQPQHF. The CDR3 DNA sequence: TGTGCCAGCAGCCACACCCAGCCCCAGCATTTT.

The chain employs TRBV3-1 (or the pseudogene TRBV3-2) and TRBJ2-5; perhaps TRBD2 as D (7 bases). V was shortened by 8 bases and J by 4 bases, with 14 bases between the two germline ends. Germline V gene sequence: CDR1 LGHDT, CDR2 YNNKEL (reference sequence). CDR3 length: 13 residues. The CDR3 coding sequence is TGTGCCAGCCTGGGGGGGCCTGGAGAGACCCAGTACTTC. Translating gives CASLGGPGETQYF.

CDR3 coding DNA: TGTGCCACCCAAAAGAGAGAAACAGGGCCCCAAGAGACCCAGTACTTC. Its translation: CATQKRETGPQETQYF. The chain links TRBV24-1 to TRBJ2-5; tentative D call: TRBD1 (6 bases). Germline V gene lookup returns CDR1 KGHDR and CDR2 SFDVKD. V gave up 9 bases and J gave up 1 base, with 20 bases separating them. The CDR3 length is 16 residues.

The chain's CDR3 is CATSRDDGRQYF. CDR3 bases: TGTGCCACCAGCAGAGATGACGGGAGGCAGTACTTC. This sequence joins TRBV15 and TRBJ2-7; D possibly corresponds to TRBD2 (6 bases). Germline CDR1 reads LNHNV; CDR2 reads YYDKDF (reference sequence). The CDR3 contains 12 residues. V lost 0 bases and J lost 9, with 9 bases in between.